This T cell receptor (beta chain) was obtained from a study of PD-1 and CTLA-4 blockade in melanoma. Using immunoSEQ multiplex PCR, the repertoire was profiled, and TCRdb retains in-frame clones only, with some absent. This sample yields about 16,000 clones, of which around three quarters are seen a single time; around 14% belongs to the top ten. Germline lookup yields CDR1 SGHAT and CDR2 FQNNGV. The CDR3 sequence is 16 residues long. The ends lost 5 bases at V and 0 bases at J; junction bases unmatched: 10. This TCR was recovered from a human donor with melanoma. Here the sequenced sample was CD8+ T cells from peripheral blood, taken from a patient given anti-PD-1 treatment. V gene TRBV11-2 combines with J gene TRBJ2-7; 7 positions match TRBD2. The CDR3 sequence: CASSPWAGDRSYEQYF. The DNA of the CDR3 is TGTGCCAGCAGCCCGTGGGCGGGGGACCGCTCCTACGAGCAGTACTTC.